This T cell receptor (beta chain) was identified during a study of blood T cell repertoires in COVID-19. Overall study context: Sources were T cells, B-cell-depleted T cells, or PBMCs; the material itself was cDNA or gDNA.

Trimming cost V 0 bases and J 3 bases, with 4 bases left between them. The CDR3 has 13 residues. Germline values: CDR1 SGHRS, CDR2 YFSETQ. This clone was found once. The authors' processing: Reference gene primer amplification in the assay estimated nucleated cell counts. Only in-frame clones appear in the TCRdb table, and some are missing; sequencing was by immunoSEQ multiplex PCR. D and trimming come from the DNA, and the V and J calls and clone size come from that table. The sample consists of some 120,000 clones, roughly 90% of them appearing once. The sequenced sample consisted of peripheral blood. This TCR was sampled from a man aged 45 to 65 with acute or convalescent COVID-19. The rearrangement uses TRBV5-1 and TRBJ2-1; D gene uncertain. In nucleotides, the CDR3 is TGCGCCAGCAGCTTGGACGGCTACAATGAGCAGTTCTTC. Protein: CASSLDGYNEQFF.